This T cell receptor beta chain was documented in a study of Tregs in tolerant kidney transplant recipients. Whole-study results and caveats: Expanding Tregs on activated donor B cells appeared to best identify donor-specific TCRbeta clones. Few patients were studied, so findings need validation in larger groups.

The germline V gene encodes CDR1 LNHDA and CDR2 SQIVND (reference sequence). The ends were cut back, 0 bases at V and 9 bases at J, with 21 bases in the middle. The CDR3 loop spans 17 amino acids. Some clones are missing from TCRdb's copy, which holds only in-frame ones; the method was immunoSEQ multiplex PCR. Of roughly 250,000 clones in the sample, 84% were seen once. CD4+CD25+CD127- Tregs, CD4+CD25- non-Tregs, CD4 and CD8 cells were sorted. Turning to this clone: What it recognizes is unknown.

The chain recombines TRBV19 with TRBJ2-1, with D possibly TRBD1 on 8 matching bases. This TCR derives from a human donor in good health. Input material: CD4+ T cells from blood. CDR3 region: CASSIDQGAGVASEQFF. DNA for the CDR3: TGTGCCAGTAGTATAGATCAGGGGGCGGGAGTAGCGAGTGAGCAGTTCTTC.